Shown below are 27 T cell receptor beta chains from a single sample sequenced in a study of shared clonotypes between healthy human individuals (dated by TCRdb to 2018 to 2020). The method behind the library was the immunoSEQ multiplex PCR assay. TCRdb stores this immuneACCESS table with in-frame sequences only. Part of the clones is absent; in the studies checked, under half of the shortfall reflects unresolved V genes, and no reason is known for the rest. The sample table contains over a million clones; only one count was recorded for less than 99% of them. The top ten hold around 0.33% of the sample. Sequencing was performed on naive CD4+ T cells sorted from blood. The cell subset or site label of this sample denotes: CD45RA+ positively selected. The receptors were sampled from a man aged 25-40 years in good health.

The chain recombines TRBV19 with TRBJ2-1; TRBD2 matches at 14 bases. CDR3 length: 15 residues. Looked up from germline, CDR1 is LNHDA and CDR2 is SQIVND (reference sequence). Unmatched junction bases numbered 5, after V lost 3 bases and J lost 10 bases. CDR3 amino acids: CASSMGLAGVQEQFF. As DNA, the CDR3 is TGTGCCAGTAGTATGGGACTAGCGGGAGTCCAGGAGCAGTTCTTC.

The V and J genes are TRBV7-2 and TRBJ2-3, with D perhaps given as TRBD1 or TRBD2 (5 bases each). Trimming took 0 bases from V and 6 from J, leaving 10 bases between them. The germline gives CDR1 SGHTA, CDR2 FQGNSA. The CDR3 runs to 14 residues. The CDR3 here is CASSLAGAGDTQYF. The CDR3 DNA reads as TGTGCCAGCAGCTTAGCCGGGGCAGGCGATACGCAGTATTTT.

The rearrangement links TRBV28 to TRBJ2-7, with D possibly TRBD1 on 5 matching bases. The CDR3 length is 13 residues. The V end was cut by 6 bases, the J end by 5 bases, with 14 bases between. Germline V lookup: CDR1 MDHEN, CDR2 SYDVKM. The DNA of the CDR3 is TGTGCCAGCAGACGGACACCGTCCCACGAGCAGTACTTC. It yields the protein CASRRTPSHEQYF.

The chain links TRBV27 to TRBJ2-7, with 11 bases matching TRBD2. The V and J ends lost 5 bases and 2 bases, in that order; junction bases with no gene match: 5. The CDR3 has 15 residues. The germline CDR1 and CDR2 sequences are MNHEY and SMNVEV (reference sequence). The CDR3 loop is CASSPIAGGPYEQYF. CDR3 bases: TGTGCCAGCAGTCCAATAGCGGGAGGGCCCTACGAGCAGTACTTC.

The V gene is TRBV5-1, the J gene TRBJ2-5, with D hard to call. V lost 0 bases and J lost 5, with 5 bases in between. CDR3 length: 12 residues. CDR1 and CDR2 (germline): SGHRS, YFSETQ. As DNA, the CDR3 is TGCGCCAGCAGCTTGGCCGTCGAGACCCAGTACTTC. Its translation: CASSLAVETQYF.

The chain links TRBV5-1 to TRBJ1-2; a weak D match, TRBD1 (6 bases). The CDR3 contains 16 residues. CDR1 and CDR2 (germline): SGHRS, YFSETQ. Trimming took 4 bases from V and 0 from J, leaving 16 bases between them. The chain's CDR3 is CASSVGGRQANYGYTF. The CDR3 DNA reads TGCGCCAGCAGCGTAGGCGGCCGACAGGCTAACTATGGCTACACCTTC.

The chain links TRBV6-5 to TRBJ2-1, with a weak D call TRBD2 (5 bases). CDR3 length equals 15 residues. Trimming shortened V by 6 bases and J by 0 bases, and 12 bases separated the two germline ends. The germline V gene encodes CDR1 MNHEY and CDR2 SVGAGI. CDR3 DNA sequence: TGTGCCAGCAGGCGAAACGGAGGCTCCTACAATGAGCAGTTCTTC. It translates to CASRRNGGSYNEQFF.

The V and J genes are TRBV28 and TRBJ2-7; 8 nucleotides align to TRBD2. The V gene end was trimmed by 5 bases and the J gene end by 7 bases; junction bases not matched to a gene: 7. The CDR3 contains 13 residues. Germline-derived CDR1 and CDR2 are MDHEN and SYDVKM. The CDR3: CASSNGRALEQYF. CDR3 sequence (DNA): TGTGCCAGCAGTAACGGGAGGGCCCTGGAGCAGTACTTC.

This chain links TRBV11-3 with TRBJ2-3; possible D gene TRBD2, 6 bases. CDR3 length equals 16 residues. Germline CDR1 and CDR2: SGHNT and YENEEA. V was shortened by 4 bases and J by 0 bases, with 14 bases between the two germline ends. The CDR3 reads CASSSSSGRSTDTQYF. CDR3 bases: TGTGCCAGCAGCTCCTCTTCCGGGAGAAGCACAGATACGCAGTATTTT. Using reference TRBV11-3 and TRBJ2-3 for the parts outside the CDR3, the full variable domain is EAGVVQSPRYKIIEKKQPVAFWCNPISGHNTLYWYLQNLGQGPELLIRYENEEAVDDSQLPKDRFSAERLKGVDSTLKIQPAELGDSAVYLCASSSSSGRSTDTQYFGPGTRLTVL.

This chain links TRBV27 with TRBJ2-5, with TRBD2 matching 7 bases. The CDR3 sequence is 14 residues long. Germline lookup yields CDR1 MNHEY and CDR2 SMNVEV (reference sequence). V was pared by 0 bases and J by 6 bases, with 4 bases of the junction left unmatched. This CDR3 reads CASSLSGREKTQYF. CDR3 in DNA: TGTGCCAGCAGTTTATCAGGGCGGGAGAAGACCCAGTACTTC.

This chain connects TRBV10-3 to TRBJ1-5, with TRBD1 identical over 9 bases. After removal of 4 bases from V and 0 bases from J, the junction contained 7 bases not matched to a gene. The germline V gene has CDR1 ENHRY and CDR2 SYGVKD. CDR3 length equals 17 residues. CDR3 region: CAISVGTGRNSNQPQHF. The CDR3 DNA follows: TGTGCCATCAGTGTGGGGACAGGGAGAAATAGCAATCAGCCCCAGCATTTT.

This clone was observed once. This rearrangement joins TRBV5-1 to TRBJ2-6; D perhaps matches TRBD2 (6 bases). There are 18 residues in the CDR3. Trimming removed 3 bases at V and 2 bases at J, with 18 bases between. Germline V lookup: CDR1 SGHRS, CDR2 YFSETQ. CDR3 nucleotide sequence: TGCGCCAGCAGCTGGTTCGGAGGGCGCCTCACTGGGGCCAACGTCCTGACTTTC. Translating it yields CASSWFGGRLTGANVLTF.

V usage is TRBV29-1 and J usage is TRBJ2-1; no definite D call. CDR3 size: 13 residues. Germline lookup yields CDR1 SQVTM and CDR2 ANQGSEA. V was cut by 6 bases and J by 3 bases, with 12 bases left in between. CDR3: CSVLPASYNEQFF. CDR3 in DNA: TGCAGCGTCCTCCCCGCTAGCTACAATGAGCAGTTCTTC.

This rearrangement joins TRBV15 to TRBJ2-1; D is tentatively TRBD1 or TRBD2 (5 bases each). V lost 4 bases and J 7 bases, leaving 11 bases between the germline ends. CDR3 size: 13 residues. CDR1 is LNHNV and CDR2 is YYDKDF in the germline V gene (reference sequence). The CDR3 DNA follows: TGTGCCACCAGCACCGAGGGGTGGAATGAGCAGTTCTTC. Protein sequence: CATSTEGWNEQFF.

This clone appeared once. This rearrangement joins TRBV6-5 to TRBJ2-3; 9 bases agree with TRBD1. The CDR3 extends over 14 amino acids. In germline, CDR1 is MNHEY, CDR2 SVGAGI. The ends lost 5 bases at V and 4 bases at J; junction bases unmatched: 4. The chain's CDR3 is CASSRDRAADTQYF. CDR3 nucleotide sequence: TGTGCCAGCAGTCGGGACAGGGCCGCAGATACGCAGTATTTT.

This CDR3 reads CASSLPRGRAPYEQYF. CDR3 sequence (DNA): TGTGCCAGCAGCTTGCCCCGCGGCAGGGCCCCCTACGAGCAGTACTTC. V gene TRBV11-2 combines with J gene TRBJ2-7; weak D call: TRBD1 (5 bases). The CDR3 is 16 amino acids. Trimming shortened V by 3 bases and J by 2 bases, and 17 bases separated the two germline ends. Looked up from germline, CDR1 is SGHAT and CDR2 is FQNNGV.

V usage is TRBV28 and J usage is TRBJ2-7, with 11 nucleotides matching TRBD2. The germline V gene encodes CDR1 MDHEN and CDR2 SYDVKM. V lost 2 bases to trimming and J lost 0 bases; unmatched junction nucleotides: 3. This CDR3 is 16 amino acids long. The CDR3 nucleotides are TGTGCCAGCAGTTTAACTAGCGGGGGCCCCTCCTACGAGCAGTACTTC. It codes for CASSLTSGGPSYEQYF.

CDR3 DNA: TGTGCCAGTAGTACGTCCAGGGTACAGATGGGCAAAAACATTCAGTACTTC. Translation: CASSTSRVQMGKNIQYF. The V and J genes are TRBV19 and TRBJ2-4, with TRBD1 as a possible D gene (5 bases). This CDR3 has 17 residues. V was shortened by 4 bases and J by 3 bases, with 19 bases between the two germline ends. Germline V lookup: CDR1 LNHDA, CDR2 SQIVND (reference sequence).

The chain uses TRBV11-2 and TRBJ1-3; D not certain. Trimming pared 0 bases from V and 0 bases from J, leaving 9 bases between. The CDR3 sequence is 16 residues long. Germline V lookup: CDR1 SGHAT, CDR2 FQNNGV. The CDR3 DNA reads TGTGCCAGCAGCTTAGATCCAGGTCGCTCTGGAAACACCATATATTTT. Translated, it gives CASSLDPGRSGNTIYF.

In this sample, this clone turned up once. The chain is built from TRBV14 and TRBJ2-2; TRBD1 might be the D (5 bases). V lost 5 bases and J 1 base, leaving 8 bases between the germline ends. Germline V gene lookup returns CDR1 SGHDN and CDR2 FVKESK. The CDR3 extends over 14 amino acids. In DNA, the CDR3 is TGTGCCAGCAGCTGGACACTGAACACCGGGGAGCTGTTTTTT. Protein sequence: CASSWTLNTGELFF.

This chain uses TRBV6-6 with TRBJ2-7; 7 positions agree with TRBD1. J was trimmed by 5 bases and V by 2 bases; bases with no gene match: 6. This CDR3 has 14 residues. From germline, CDR1 is MNHNY and CDR2 SVGAGI (reference sequence). DNA for the CDR3: TGTGCCAGCAGTTACACCGGACAGGCCCACGAGCAGTACTTC. This encodes CASSYTGQAHEQYF.

The chain combines TRBV9 with TRBJ2-3, with 10 bases fitting TRBD1. Germline V lookup: CDR1 SGDLS, CDR2 YYNGEE. With 2 bases clipped from V and 2 bases from J, the junction kept 8 bases outside the gene matches. The CDR3 extends over 17 amino acids. The CDR3 spells CASSVGGTGAVTDTQYF. As DNA, the CDR3 is TGTGCCAGCAGCGTGGGAGGGACAGGGGCCGTCACAGATACGCAGTATTTT.

The chain combines TRBV28 with TRBJ1-5, with 10 bases aligning to TRBD1. The junction had 10 bases not matched to a gene; V was cut back by 5 bases and J by 0 bases. Germline V CDR1 and CDR2: MDHEN, SYDVKM. The CDR3 contains 18 residues. CDR3 residues: CASSPGTGVSYSNQPQHF. The CDR3 DNA follows: TGTGCCAGCAGTCCTGGGACAGGGGTCTCTTATAGCAATCAGCCCCAGCATTTT.

The chain combines TRBV2 with TRBJ1-4, with D unresolved. The CDR3 is made up of 12 amino acids. Germline V gene data show CDR1 as SNHLY and CDR2 as FYNNEI. Trimming removed 6 bases from V and 7 bases from J, with 9 bases in between. CDR3 in amino acids: CASRQEGEKLFF. DNA for the CDR3: TGTGCCAGCAGGCAGGAAGGTGAAAAACTGTTTTTT.

This rearrangement joins TRBV18 to TRBJ2-1, with 7 bases matching TRBD1. With 4 bases clipped from V and 4 bases from J, the junction kept 13 bases outside the gene matches. CDR3 length: 17 amino acids. Germline V gives CDR1 KGHSH, CDR2 LQKENI. CDR3 region: CASSRRGGDPIYNEQFF. CDR3 nucleotide sequence: TGTGCCAGCTCACGACGAGGGGGCGACCCAATATACAATGAGCAGTTCTTC.

The V gene is TRBV5-1, the J gene TRBJ2-1, with 9 nucleotides matching TRBD2. The CDR3 runs to 16 residues. The germline V gene encodes CDR1 SGHRS and CDR2 YFSETQ. The junction had 5 bases not matched to a gene; V was cut back by 4 bases and J by 0 bases. This CDR3 is CASSTSGRSSYNEQFF. The CDR3 bases are TGCGCCAGCAGCACGAGCGGGAGGAGCTCCTACAATGAGCAGTTCTTC.

The chain is built from TRBV6-5 and TRBJ2-3, with no clear D. The germline V gene has CDR1 MNHEY and CDR2 SVGAGI. Trimming left V 1 base short and J 2 bases short, with 1 base between. This CDR3 comprises 12 residues. The CDR3 spells CASSYFTDTQYF. The CDR3 bases are TGTGCCAGCAGTTACTTCACAGATACGCAGTATTTT.